This T cell receptor (beta chain) was profiled in a study of blood T cell repertoires in COVID-19. Some clones are missing from TCRdb's copy, which holds only in-frame ones; the method was immunoSEQ multiplex PCR. Among about 84,000 clones listed, 83% were seen once. This clone has just a few counts. Germline CDR1 is KGHDR and CDR2 is SFDVKD. CDR3 length equals 16 residues. Trimming took off 3 bases at V and 7 bases at J, with 17 bases between the two ends. The chain carries TRBV24-1 and TRBJ2-2; D perhaps matches TRBD2 (5 bases). This receptor was identified in an elderly woman with acute or convalescent COVID-19. Specimen: peripheral blood. CDR3: CATSDPSPGINGELFF. The CDR3 DNA sequence: TGTGCCACCAGTGATCCCAGCCCGGGGATCAACGGGGAGCTGTTTTTT.